These 3 T cell receptor beta chains share one sample of origin, sequenced in a study of blood T cell repertoires in COVID-19. This table comes from immunoSEQ multiplex PCR, and its TCRdb copy is limited to in-frame clones, with some not included. The table lists approximately 230,000 clones, about 80% of them singletons. The sample taken for sequencing was PBMCs or T cells enriched from blood (not recorded which). These receptors all stem from a man in his forties who had recovered from COVID-19.

This rearrangement joins TRBV6-5 to TRBJ2-1; 9 nucleotides match TRBD1. Trimming took 6 bases from V and 11 from J; bases not matched to a gene: 8. CDR1 and CDR2 from the germline V gene are MNHEY and SVGAGI. The CDR3 spans 13 residues. This chain's CDR3 is CASSGDRADKQFF. CDR3 DNA sequence: TGTGCCAGCAGCGGGGACAGGGCCGATAAGCAGTTCTTC.

CDR3 coding DNA: TGTGCCATCAGTGATCGGGGGGTTTACGAGCAGTACTTC. Its protein is CAISDRGVYEQYF. This chain uses TRBV10-3 with TRBJ2-7; 7 nucleotides agree with TRBD2. The CDR3 contains 13 residues. Trimming cost V 3 bases and J 4 bases; bases outside gene matches: 3. CDR1 and CDR2 (germline): ENHRY, SYGVKD.

This clone was counted between two and nine times. This chain uses TRBV4-3 with TRBJ2-2, with a tentative D call TRBD1 (6 bases). V was shortened by 0 bases and J by 6 bases, with 11 bases between the two germline ends. Germline assignment: CDR1 LGHNA and CDR2 YSLEER. This CDR3 is 15 amino acids long. CDR3 coding DNA: TGCGCCAGCAGCCAAGACGACAGGTCACCCGGGGAGCTGTTTTTT. Translating it yields CASSQDDRSPGELFF.